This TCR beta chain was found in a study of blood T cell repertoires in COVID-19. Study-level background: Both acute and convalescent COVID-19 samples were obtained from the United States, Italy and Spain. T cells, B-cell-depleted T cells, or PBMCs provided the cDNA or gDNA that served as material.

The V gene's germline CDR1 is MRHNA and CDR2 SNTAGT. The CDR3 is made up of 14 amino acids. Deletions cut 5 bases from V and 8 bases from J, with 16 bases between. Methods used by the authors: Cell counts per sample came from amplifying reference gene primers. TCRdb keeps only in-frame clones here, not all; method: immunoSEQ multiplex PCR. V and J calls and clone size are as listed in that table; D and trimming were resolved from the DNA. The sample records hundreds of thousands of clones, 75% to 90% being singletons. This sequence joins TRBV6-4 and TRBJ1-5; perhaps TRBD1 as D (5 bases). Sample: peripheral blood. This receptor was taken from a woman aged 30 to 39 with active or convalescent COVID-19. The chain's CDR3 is CASSPDGTIEPQHF. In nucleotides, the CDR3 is TGTGCCAGCAGTCCGGACGGGACTATCGAGCCCCAGCATTTT.